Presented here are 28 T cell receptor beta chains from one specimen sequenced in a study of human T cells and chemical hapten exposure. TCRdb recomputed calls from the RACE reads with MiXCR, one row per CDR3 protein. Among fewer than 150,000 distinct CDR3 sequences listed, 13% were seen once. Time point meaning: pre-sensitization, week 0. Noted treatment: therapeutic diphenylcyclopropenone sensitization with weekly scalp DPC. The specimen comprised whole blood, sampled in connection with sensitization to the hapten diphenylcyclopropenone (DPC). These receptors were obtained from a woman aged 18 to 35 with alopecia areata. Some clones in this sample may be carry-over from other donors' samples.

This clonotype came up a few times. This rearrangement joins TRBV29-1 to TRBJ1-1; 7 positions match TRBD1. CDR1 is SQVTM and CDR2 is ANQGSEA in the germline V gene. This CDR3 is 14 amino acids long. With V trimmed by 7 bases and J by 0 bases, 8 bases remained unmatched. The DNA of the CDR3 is TGCAGCGCGTTCGACAGGGTTTTGAACACTGAAGCTTTCTTT. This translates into CSAFDRVLNTEAFF.

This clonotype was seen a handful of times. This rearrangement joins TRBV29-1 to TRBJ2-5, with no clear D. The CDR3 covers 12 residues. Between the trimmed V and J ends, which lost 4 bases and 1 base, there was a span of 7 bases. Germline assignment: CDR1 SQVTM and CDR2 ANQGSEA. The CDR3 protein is CSVGQAQETQYF. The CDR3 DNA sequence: TGCAGCGTTGGCCAGGCCCAAGAGACCCAGTACTTC.

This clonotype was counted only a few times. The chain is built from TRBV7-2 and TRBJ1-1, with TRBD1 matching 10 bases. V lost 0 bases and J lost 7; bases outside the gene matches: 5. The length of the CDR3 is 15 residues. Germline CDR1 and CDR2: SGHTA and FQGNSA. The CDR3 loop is CASSLARGTGVEAFF. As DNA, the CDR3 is TGTGCCAGCAGCTTAGCGCGTGGGACAGGGGTTGAAGCTTTCTTT.

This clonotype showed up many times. The CDR3 sequence: CATSDFSTAYEQYF. CDR3 bases: TGTGCCACCAGTGATTTTTCGACAGCCTACGAGCAGTACTTC. This rearrangement joins TRBV24-1 to TRBJ2-7, with a possible D match to TRBD1 (5 bases). Trimming took off 1 base at V and 2 bases at J, with 8 bases between the two ends. Germline V lookup: CDR1 KGHDR, CDR2 SFDVKD. This CDR3 has 14 residues.

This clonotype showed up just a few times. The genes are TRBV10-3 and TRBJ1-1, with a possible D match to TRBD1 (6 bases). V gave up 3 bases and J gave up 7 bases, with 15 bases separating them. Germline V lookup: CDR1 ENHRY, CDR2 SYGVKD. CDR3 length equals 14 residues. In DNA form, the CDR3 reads TGTGCCATCAGTGACAGTGGGGGGCGGGGTGAAGCTTTCTTT. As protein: CAISDSGGRGEAFF.

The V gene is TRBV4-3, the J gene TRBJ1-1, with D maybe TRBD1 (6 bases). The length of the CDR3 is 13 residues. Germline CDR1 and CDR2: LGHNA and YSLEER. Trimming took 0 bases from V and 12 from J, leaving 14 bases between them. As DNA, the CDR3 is TGCGCCAGCAGCCAAGAGAAGGGGGGTATTCCTTTCTTT. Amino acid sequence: CASSQEKGGIPFF.

The CDR3 here is CASSEGRGRDYGYTF. The CDR3 DNA is TGTGCCAGCAGCGAAGGTCGGGGGAGAGACTATGGCTACACCTTC. This chain uses TRBV9 with TRBJ1-2; the D gene is possibly TRBD1 (5 bases). The CDR3 runs 15 residues. V lost 3 bases to trimming and J lost 3 bases, with 15 bases between them. The germline V gene has CDR1 SGDLS and CDR2 YYNGEE.

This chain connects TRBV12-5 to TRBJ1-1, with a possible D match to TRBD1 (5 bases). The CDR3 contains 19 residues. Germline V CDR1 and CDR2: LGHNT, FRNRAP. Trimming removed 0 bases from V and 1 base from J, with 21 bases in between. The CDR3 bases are TGTGCTAGTGGTTTGGTACGGTCAGGGACTTCTCCCTCGAACACTGAAGCTTTCTTT. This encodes CASGLVRSGTSPSNTEAFF.

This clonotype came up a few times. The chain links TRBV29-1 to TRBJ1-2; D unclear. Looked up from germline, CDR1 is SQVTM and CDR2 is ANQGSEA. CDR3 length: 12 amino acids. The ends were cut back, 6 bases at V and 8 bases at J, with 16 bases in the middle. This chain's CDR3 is CSVRVEPRGYTF. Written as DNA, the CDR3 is TGCAGCGTCCGAGTTGAGCCTCGCGGCTACACCTTC.

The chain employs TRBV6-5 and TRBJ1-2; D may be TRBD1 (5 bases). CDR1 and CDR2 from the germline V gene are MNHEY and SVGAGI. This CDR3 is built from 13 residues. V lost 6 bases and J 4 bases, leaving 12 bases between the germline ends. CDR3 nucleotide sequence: TGTGCCAGCAGAGGGACGGCTGCCTATGGCTACACCTTC. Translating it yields CASRGTAAYGYTF.

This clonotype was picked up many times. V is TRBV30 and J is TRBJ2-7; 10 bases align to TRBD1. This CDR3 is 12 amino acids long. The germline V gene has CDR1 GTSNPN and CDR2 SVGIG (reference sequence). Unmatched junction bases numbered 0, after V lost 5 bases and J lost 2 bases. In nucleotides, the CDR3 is TGTGCCTGGGGGACAGGGGCCTACGAGCAGTACTTC. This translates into CAWGTGAYEQYF.

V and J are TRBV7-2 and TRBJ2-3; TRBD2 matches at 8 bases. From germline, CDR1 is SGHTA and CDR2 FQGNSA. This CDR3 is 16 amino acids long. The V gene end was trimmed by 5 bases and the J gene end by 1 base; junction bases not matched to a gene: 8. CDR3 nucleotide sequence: TGTGCCAGCAGCCACTGGGGTAGCGGGGGCACAGATACGCAGTATTTT. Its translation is CASSHWGSGGTDTQYF. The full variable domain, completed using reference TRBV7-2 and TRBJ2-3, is GAGVSQSPSNKVTEKGKDVELRCDPISGHTALYWYRQSLGQGLEFLIYFQGNSAPDKSGLPSDRFSAERTGGSVSTLTIQRTQQEDSAVYLCASSHWGSGGTDTQYFGPGTRLTVL.

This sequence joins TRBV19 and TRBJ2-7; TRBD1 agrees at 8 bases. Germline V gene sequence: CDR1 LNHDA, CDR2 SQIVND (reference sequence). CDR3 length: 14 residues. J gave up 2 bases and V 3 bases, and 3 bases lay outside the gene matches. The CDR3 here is CASSIGTGPYEQYF. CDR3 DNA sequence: TGTGCCAGTAGTATCGGGACAGGACCCTACGAGCAGTACTTC. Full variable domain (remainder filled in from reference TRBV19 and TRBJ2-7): DGGITQSPKYLFRKEGQNVTLSCEQNLNHDAMYWYRQDPGQGLRLIYYSQIVNDFQKGDIAEGYSVSREKKESFPLTVTSAQKNPTAFYLCASSIGTGPYEQYFGPGTRLTVT.

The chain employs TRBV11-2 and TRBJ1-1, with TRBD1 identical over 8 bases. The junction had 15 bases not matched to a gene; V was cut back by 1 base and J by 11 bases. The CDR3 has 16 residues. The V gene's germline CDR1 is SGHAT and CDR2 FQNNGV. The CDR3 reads CASSLVPGQGIRRAFF. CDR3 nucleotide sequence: TGTGCCAGCAGCTTAGTTCCTGGACAGGGAATTCGTCGTGCTTTCTTT.

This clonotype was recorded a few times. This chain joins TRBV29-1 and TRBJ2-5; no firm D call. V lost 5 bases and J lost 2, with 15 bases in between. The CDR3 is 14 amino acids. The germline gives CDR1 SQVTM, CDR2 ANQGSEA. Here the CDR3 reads CSVPFDTSQETQYF. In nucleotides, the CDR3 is TGCAGCGTTCCTTTCGACACCTCACAAGAGACCCAGTACTTC. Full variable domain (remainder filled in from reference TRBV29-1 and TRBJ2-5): SAVISQKPSRDICQRGTSLTIQCQVDSQVTMMFWYRQQPGQSLTLIATANQGSEATYESGFVIDKFPISRPNLTFSTLTVSNMSPEDSSIYLCSVPFDTSQETQYFGPGTRLLVL.

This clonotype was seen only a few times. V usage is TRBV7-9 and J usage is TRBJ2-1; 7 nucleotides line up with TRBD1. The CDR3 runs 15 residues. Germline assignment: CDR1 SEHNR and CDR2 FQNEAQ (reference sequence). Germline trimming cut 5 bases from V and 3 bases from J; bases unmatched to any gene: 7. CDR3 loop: CASSRTRGFYNEQFF. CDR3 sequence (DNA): TGTGCCAGCAGCCGCACCAGGGGGTTCTACAATGAGCAGTTCTTC.

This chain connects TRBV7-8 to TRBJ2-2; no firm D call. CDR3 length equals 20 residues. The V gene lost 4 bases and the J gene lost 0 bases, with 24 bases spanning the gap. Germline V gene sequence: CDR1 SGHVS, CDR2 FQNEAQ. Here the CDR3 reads CASSSNQPRQRRANTGELFF. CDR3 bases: TGTGCCAGCAGCTCGAACCAACCGAGACAACGAAGAGCGAACACCGGGGAGCTGTTTTTT.

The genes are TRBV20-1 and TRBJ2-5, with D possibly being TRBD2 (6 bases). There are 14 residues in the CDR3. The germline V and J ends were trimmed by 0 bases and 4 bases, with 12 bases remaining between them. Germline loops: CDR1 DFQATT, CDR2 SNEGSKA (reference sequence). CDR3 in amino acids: CSARDATAGETQYF. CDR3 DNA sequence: TGCAGTGCTAGAGACGCGACAGCGGGAGAGACCCAGTACTTC.

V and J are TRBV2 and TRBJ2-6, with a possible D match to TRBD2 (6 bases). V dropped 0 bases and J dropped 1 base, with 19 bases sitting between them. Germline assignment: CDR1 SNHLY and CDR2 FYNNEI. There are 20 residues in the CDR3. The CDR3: CASSEARPAGLRSGANVLTF. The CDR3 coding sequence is TGTGCCAGCAGTGAAGCGCGACCTGCGGGACTGAGATCTGGGGCCAACGTCCTGACTTTC. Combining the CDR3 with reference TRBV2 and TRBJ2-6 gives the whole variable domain EPEVTQTPSHQVTQMGQEVILRCVPISNHLYFYWYRQILGQKVEFLVSFYNNEISEKSEIFDDQFSVERPDGSNFTLKIRSTKLEDSAMYFCASSEARPAGLRSGANVLTFGAGSRLTVL.

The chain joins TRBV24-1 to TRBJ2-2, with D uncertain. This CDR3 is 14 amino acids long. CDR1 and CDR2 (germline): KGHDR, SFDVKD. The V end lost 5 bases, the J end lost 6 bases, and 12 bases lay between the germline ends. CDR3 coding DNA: TGTGCCACCAGTGGGCCAGGATTATCCGGGGAGCTGTTTTTT. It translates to CATSGPGLSGELFF.

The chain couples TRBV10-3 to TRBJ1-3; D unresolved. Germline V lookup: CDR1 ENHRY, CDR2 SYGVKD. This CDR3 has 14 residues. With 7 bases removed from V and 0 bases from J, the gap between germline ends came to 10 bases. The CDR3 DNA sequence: TGTGCCATCAAACACTCGATCTCTGGAAACACCATATATTTT. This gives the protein CAIKHSISGNTIYF.

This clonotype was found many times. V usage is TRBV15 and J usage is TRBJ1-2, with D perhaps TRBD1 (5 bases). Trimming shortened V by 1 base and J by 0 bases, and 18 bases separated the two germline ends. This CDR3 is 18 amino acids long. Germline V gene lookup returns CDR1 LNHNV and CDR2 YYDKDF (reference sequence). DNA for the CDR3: TGTGCCACCAGCAGAGGTTCATGGGGCAGGAGTTCTAACTATGGCTACACCTTC. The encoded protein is CATSRGSWGRSSNYGYTF.

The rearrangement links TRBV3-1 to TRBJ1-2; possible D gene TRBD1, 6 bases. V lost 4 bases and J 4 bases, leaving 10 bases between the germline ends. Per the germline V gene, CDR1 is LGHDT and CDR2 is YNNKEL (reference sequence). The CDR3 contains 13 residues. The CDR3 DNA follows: TGTGCCAGCAGCCCAGGGGTTATCTATGGCTACACCTTC. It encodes CASSPGVIYGYTF.

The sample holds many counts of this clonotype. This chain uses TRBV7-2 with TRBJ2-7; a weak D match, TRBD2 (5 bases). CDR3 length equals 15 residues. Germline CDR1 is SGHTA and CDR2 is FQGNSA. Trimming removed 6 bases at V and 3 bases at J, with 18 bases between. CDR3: CASSFSGESVYEQYF. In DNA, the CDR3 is TGTGCCAGCAGTTTCTCCGGGGAAAGCGTCTACGAGCAGTACTTC.

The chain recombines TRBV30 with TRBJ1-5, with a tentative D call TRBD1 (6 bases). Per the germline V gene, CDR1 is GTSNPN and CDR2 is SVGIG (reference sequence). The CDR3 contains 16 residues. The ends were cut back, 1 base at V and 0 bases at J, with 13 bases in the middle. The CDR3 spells CAWSAPWGHSNQPQHF. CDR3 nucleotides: TGTGCCTGGAGTGCCCCTTGGGGGCATAGCAATCAGCCCCAGCATTTT. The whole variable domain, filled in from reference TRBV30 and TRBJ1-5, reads SQTIHQWPATLVQPVGSPLSLECTVEGTSNPNLYWYRQAAGRGLQLLFYSVGIGQISSEVPQNLSASRPQDRQFILSSKKLLLSDSGFYLCAWSAPWGHSNQPQHFGDGTRLSIL.

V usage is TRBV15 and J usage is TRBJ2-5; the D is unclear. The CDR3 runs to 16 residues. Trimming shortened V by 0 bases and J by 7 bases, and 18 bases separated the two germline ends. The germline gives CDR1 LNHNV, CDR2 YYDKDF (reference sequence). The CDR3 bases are TGTGCCACCAGCAGAGATGTACAAGGGTCCGGCGGGACCCAGTACTTC. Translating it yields CATSRDVQGSGGTQYF.

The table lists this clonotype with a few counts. The CDR3, as DNA: TGTGCCAGTAGTATTCGACTAGCGGCGACCTGGAGGGCCAAAAACATTCAGTACTTC. Its translation is CASSIRLAATWRAKNIQYF. J is TRBJ2-4 and V is TRBV19; TRBD2 agrees at 9 bases. J lost 1 base, V lost 3 bases, and 13 bases had no gene match. Germline V gene sequence: CDR1 LNHDA, CDR2 SQIVND (reference sequence). The CDR3 loop spans 19 amino acids.

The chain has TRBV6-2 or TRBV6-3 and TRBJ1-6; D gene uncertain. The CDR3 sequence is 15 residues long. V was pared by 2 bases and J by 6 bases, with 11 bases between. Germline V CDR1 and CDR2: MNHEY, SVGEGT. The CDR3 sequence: CASSYGSRVNSPLHF. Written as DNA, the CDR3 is TGTGCCAGCAGTTACGGGTCAAGAGTTAATTCACCCCTCCACTTT.